Given below is one TCR beta chain in context. The antigen is not known. TCRdb's copy holds only in-frame clones and misses some; the assay was immunoSEQ multiplex PCR. Among 52,000 or so clones listed, 80% were seen once. Time point indicated: week 23, last vaccination. It was 300 ug of mutant IDH1 20-mer peptide that made up each vaccine dose, given with topical imiquimod. The J segment lost 5 bases and the V segment lost 2 bases, leaving 7 bases of the junction unmatched. Germline V gene sequence: CDR1 MNHEY, CDR2 SVGAGI. The CDR3 totals 15 residues. This record belongs to a study of a mutant IDH1 vaccine in newly diagnosed glioma. At the level of the study: Patients had eight vaccinations, in weeks 1, 3, 5, 7, 11, 15, 19 and 23.

This chain uses TRBV6-5 with TRBJ2-5, with 8 bases lining up with TRBD2. This receptor was taken from a man aged 35 to 55 with glioma. This specimen was PBMCs, taken from a glioma patient whose treatment included an IDH1 peptide vaccine. CDR3 DNA sequence: TGTGCCAGCAGTTACGGACTAGCCTCCCTTGAGACCCAGTACTTC. Protein product: CASSYGLASLETQYF.